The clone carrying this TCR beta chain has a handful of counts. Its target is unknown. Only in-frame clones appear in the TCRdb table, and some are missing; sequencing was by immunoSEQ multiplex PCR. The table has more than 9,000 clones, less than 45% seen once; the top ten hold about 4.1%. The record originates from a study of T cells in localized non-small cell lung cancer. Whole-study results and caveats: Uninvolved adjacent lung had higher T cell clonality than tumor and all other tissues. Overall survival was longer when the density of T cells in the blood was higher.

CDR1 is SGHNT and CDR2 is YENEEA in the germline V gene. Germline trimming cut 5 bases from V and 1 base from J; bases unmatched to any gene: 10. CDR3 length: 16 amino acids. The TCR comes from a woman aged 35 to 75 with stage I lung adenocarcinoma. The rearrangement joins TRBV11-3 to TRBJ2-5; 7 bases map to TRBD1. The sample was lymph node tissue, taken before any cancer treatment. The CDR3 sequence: CASSQRPGQIQETQYF. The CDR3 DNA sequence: TGTGCCAGCAGCCAAAGGCCGGGACAGATCCAAGAGACCCAGTACTTC.